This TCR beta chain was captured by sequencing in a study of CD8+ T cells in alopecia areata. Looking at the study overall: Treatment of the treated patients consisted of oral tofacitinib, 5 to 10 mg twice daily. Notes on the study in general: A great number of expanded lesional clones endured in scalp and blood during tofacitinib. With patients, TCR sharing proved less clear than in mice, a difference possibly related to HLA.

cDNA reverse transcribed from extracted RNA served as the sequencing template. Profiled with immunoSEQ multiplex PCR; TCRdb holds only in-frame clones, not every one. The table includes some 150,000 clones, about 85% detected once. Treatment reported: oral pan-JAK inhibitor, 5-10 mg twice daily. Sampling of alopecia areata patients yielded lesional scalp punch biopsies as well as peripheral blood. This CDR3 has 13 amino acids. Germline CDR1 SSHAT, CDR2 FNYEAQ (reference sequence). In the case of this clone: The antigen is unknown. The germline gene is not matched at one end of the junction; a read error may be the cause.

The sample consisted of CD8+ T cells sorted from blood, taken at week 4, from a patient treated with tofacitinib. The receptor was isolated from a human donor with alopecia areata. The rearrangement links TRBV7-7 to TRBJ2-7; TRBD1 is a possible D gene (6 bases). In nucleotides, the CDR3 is TGTGCTAGCAGTCCTGGACAGTCCTACGAGCAGTACTTC. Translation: CASSPGQSYEQYF.